A single sample is the source of the 19 T cell receptor beta chains below, sequenced in a study of blood T cell repertoires in COVID-19. Repertoires were generated with immunoSEQ multiplex PCR, while TCRdb's copy carries only in-frame clones and drops some. The sample records 190,000 or so clones, 80% to 90% being singletons. The sequenced sample was peripheral blood. The receptors come from a man aged 55 to 70 who had recovered from COVID-19.

CDR3 amino acids: CSVEVTGGGQPQHF. The CDR3 region has the DNA TGCAGCGTTGAAGTAACAGGGGGCGGGCAGCCCCAGCATTTT. This sequence joins TRBV29-1 and TRBJ1-5; the match to TRBD1 covers 9 bases. The germline CDR1 and CDR2 sequences are SQVTM and ANQGSEA. The CDR3 contains 14 residues. V shed 1 base, J shed 7 bases, and the junction held 5 bases outside the gene matches.

The V and J genes are TRBV30 and TRBJ1-6; 10 positions match TRBD1. Looked up from germline, CDR1 is GTSNPN and CDR2 is SVGIG (reference sequence). The CDR3 loop spans 18 amino acids. V lost 3 bases to trimming and J lost 2 bases; unmatched junction nucleotides: 10. The CDR3 DNA sequence: TGTGCCTGGAGGGGGGACGGGACAGGGGTGGCCTATAATTCACCCCTCCACTTT. Translating gives CAWRGDGTGVAYNSPLHF.

The chain links TRBV19 to TRBJ1-5, with 7 bases matching TRBD1. This CDR3 comprises 17 residues. V trimming: 6 bases; J trimming: 7 bases; junction bases outside the gene matches: 18. Germline V gene data show CDR1 as LNHDA and CDR2 as SQIVND (reference sequence). CDR3 in DNA: TGTGCCAGTAGCCTCGGCAGTGGCAGGGGGTTGTGGCAGCCCCAGCATTTT. Translated: CASSLGSGRGLWQPQHF.

This clone was seen a handful of times. The chain has TRBV7-6 and TRBJ1-1; the D gene is possibly TRBD1 (6 bases). The V and J ends lost 4 bases and 4 bases respectively, with 7 bases between them. Germline-derived CDR1 and CDR2 are SGHVS and FNYEAQ. The CDR3 sequence is 12 residues long. The CDR3: CASSSGVTEAFF. The CDR3, as DNA: TGTGCCAGCAGCTCAGGGGTCACTGAAGCTTTCTTT.

The chain combines TRBV7-2 with TRBJ1-6; D might be TRBD1 (5 bases). Trimming pared 7 bases from V and 7 bases from J, leaving 11 bases between. The germline V gene encodes CDR1 SGHTA and CDR2 FQGNSA. The length of the CDR3 is 13 residues. The CDR3 reads CASTLTGNSPLHF. The CDR3 DNA follows: TGTGCCAGCACCCTTACAGGAAATTCACCCCTCCACTTT.

J is TRBJ1-6 and V is TRBV7-3, with 11 bases that match TRBD1. CDR3 length equals 15 residues. V gave up 5 bases and J gave up 8 bases; unmatched junction bases: 5. From germline, CDR1 is SGHTA and CDR2 FQGTGA. Written as DNA, the CDR3 is TGTGCCAGCAGCAAGGACAGGGGGCGGGATTCACCCCTCCACTTT. As protein: CASSKDRGRDSPLHF.

This clone showed up just a few times. V usage is TRBV27 and J usage is TRBJ1-1; D uncertain. The length of the CDR3 is 13 residues. V lost 4 bases and J 4 bases, leaving 10 bases between the germline ends. CDR1 MNHEY and CDR2 SMNVEV come from the germline V gene (reference sequence). CDR3 residues: CASSSDLGTEAFF. CDR3 sequence (DNA): TGTGCCAGCAGTTCTGATCTCGGCACTGAAGCTTTCTTT.

J is TRBJ1-3 and V is TRBV28, with TRBD1 matching over 9 bases. J gave up 0 bases and V 4 bases, and 10 bases lay outside the gene matches. The CDR3 has 18 residues. CDR1 is MDHEN, CDR2 SYDVKM, per germline. The CDR3 sequence is CASSSLGTGIGSGNTIYF. The CDR3 nucleotides are TGTGCCAGCAGTTCCCTCGGGACAGGGATTGGCTCTGGAAACACCATATATTTT.

This clone turned up a few times. The chain employs TRBV19 and TRBJ2-6, with 9 bases matching TRBD1. CDR1 LNHDA and CDR2 SQIVND come from the germline V gene (reference sequence). The ends lost 4 bases at V and 0 bases at J; junction bases unmatched: 1. This CDR3 has 16 amino acids. This chain's CDR3 is CASSKTGGSGANVLTF. The CDR3 DNA follows: TGTGCCAGTAGTAAGACAGGGGGCTCTGGGGCCAACGTCCTGACTTTC.

This chain uses TRBV25-1 with TRBJ1-6; the D gene is possibly TRBD1 (6 bases). The CDR3 has 15 amino acids. The germline V and J ends were trimmed by 4 bases and 7 bases, with 14 bases remaining between them. Germline CDR1 MGHDK, CDR2 SYGVNS. CDR3: CASSAEDSTNSPLHF. DNA of the CDR3: TGTGCCAGCAGTGCGGAGGACAGTACAAATTCACCCCTCCACTTT.

The genes are TRBV5-8 and TRBJ2-5; TRBD2 matches 11 bases. V shed 0 bases, J shed 1 base, and the junction held 5 bases outside the gene matches. The CDR3 consists of 17 residues. Germline CDR1 and CDR2: SGHTS and YDEGEE. CDR3 amino acids: CASSLGRLAGPQETQYF. CDR3 nucleotides: TGTGCCAGCAGCTTGGGGCGACTAGCGGGGCCCCAAGAGACCCAGTACTTC.

The genes are TRBV10-3 and TRBJ1-1; TRBD1 matches 8 bases. The CDR3 loop spans 13 amino acids. CDR1 is ENHRY and CDR2 is SYGVKD in the germline V gene. The ends lost 6 bases at V and 11 bases at J; junction bases unmatched: 11. The CDR3: CAIRPQGALGAFF. CDR3 DNA: TGTGCCATCAGGCCCCAGGGGGCCCTTGGGGCTTTCTTT.

The V call is TRBV6-5, the J call TRBJ2-6; tentative D call: TRBD1 (6 bases). Germline V gene lookup returns CDR1 MNHEY and CDR2 SVGAGI. The CDR3 runs to 15 residues. The ends were cut back, 9 bases at V and 2 bases at J, with 14 bases in the middle. The CDR3 DNA follows: TGTGCCAGTGCCCAACAGGGTACTGGGGCCAACGTCCTGACTTTC. Protein: CASAQQGTGANVLTF.

V is TRBV29-1 and J is TRBJ2-7; D may be TRBD1 (5 bases). The germline V and J ends were trimmed by 4 bases and 0 bases, with 7 bases remaining between them. Germline V gene data show CDR1 as SQVTM and CDR2 as ANQGSEA. The CDR3 spans 12 residues. CDR3 in DNA: TGCAGCGTTGGGGGCGGCTCCTACGAGCAGTACTTC. Residues: CSVGGGSYEQYF.

The chain has TRBV28 and TRBJ1-3; 8 bases agree with TRBD1. CDR1 and CDR2 (germline): MDHEN, SYDVKM. V lost 0 bases to trimming and J lost 2 bases; unmatched junction nucleotides: 3. This CDR3 has 16 residues. As DNA, the CDR3 is TGTGCCAGCAGTTTATGGCAGGGGGCAACTGGAAACACCATATATTTT. Translating it yields CASSLWQGATGNTIYF.

The gene calls are TRBV5-1 and TRBJ2-5; D not certain. Trimming left V 0 bases short and J 5 bases short, with 14 bases between. The CDR3 has 15 amino acids. The germline V gene has CDR1 SGHRS and CDR2 YFSETQ. The CDR3 sequence is CASSLGRSGRETQYF. The CDR3 coding sequence is TGCGCCAGCAGCTTGGGCAGGTCCGGTAGGGAGACCCAGTACTTC.

The chain carries TRBV2 and TRBJ2-1, with TRBD1 matching over 8 bases. V lost 7 bases, J lost 1 base, and 3 bases stayed unmatched. The CDR3 sequence is 14 residues long. Germline CDR1 SNHLY, CDR2 FYNNEI. The CDR3 bases are TGTGCCAGCATCCGGGACAGGTCCTACAATGAGCAGTTCTTC. Translated, it gives CASIRDRSYNEQFF.

This clone came up once. The chain joins TRBV6-5 to TRBJ2-1; 11 bases line up with TRBD2. The CDR3 extends over 14 amino acids. CDR1 is MNHEY and CDR2 is SVGAGI in the germline V gene. After removal of 6 bases from V and 9 bases from J, the junction contained 7 bases not matched to a gene. The CDR3 here is CASRIAGGPGEQFF. CDR3 DNA sequence: TGTGCCAGCAGGATAGCGGGAGGGCCGGGTGAGCAGTTCTTC.

The genes are TRBV30 and TRBJ1-1; D is uncertain. CDR1 and CDR2 from the germline V gene are GTSNPN and SVGIG (reference sequence). CDR3 size: 13 residues. V was shortened by 4 bases and J by 0 bases, with 9 bases between the two germline ends. DNA for the CDR3: TGTGCCTGGACGCGGGGAATGAACACTGAAGCTTTCTTT. It translates to CAWTRGMNTEAFF.